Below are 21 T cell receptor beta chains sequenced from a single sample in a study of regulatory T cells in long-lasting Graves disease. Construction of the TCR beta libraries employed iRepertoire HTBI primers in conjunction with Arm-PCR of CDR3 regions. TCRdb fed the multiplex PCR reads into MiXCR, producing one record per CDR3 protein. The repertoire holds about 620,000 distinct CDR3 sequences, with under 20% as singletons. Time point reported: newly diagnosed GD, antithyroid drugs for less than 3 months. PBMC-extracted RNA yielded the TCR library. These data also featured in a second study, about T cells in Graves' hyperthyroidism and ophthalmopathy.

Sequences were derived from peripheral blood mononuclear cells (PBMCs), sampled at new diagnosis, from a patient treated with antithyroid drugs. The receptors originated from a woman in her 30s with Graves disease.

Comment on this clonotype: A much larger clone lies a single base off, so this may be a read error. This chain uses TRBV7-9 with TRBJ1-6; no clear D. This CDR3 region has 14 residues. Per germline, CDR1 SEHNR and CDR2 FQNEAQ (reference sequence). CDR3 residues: CASSSEGRVSPLPF. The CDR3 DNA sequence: TGTGCCAGCAGCTCCGAGGGTCGGGTTTCACCCCTCCCCTTT. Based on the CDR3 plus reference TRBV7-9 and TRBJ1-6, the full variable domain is DTGVSQNPRHKITKRGQNVTFRCDPISEHNRLYWYRQTLGQGPEFLTYFQNEAQLEKSRLLSDRFSAERPKGSFSTLEIQRTEQGDSAMYLCASSSEGRVSPLPFGNGTRLTVT.

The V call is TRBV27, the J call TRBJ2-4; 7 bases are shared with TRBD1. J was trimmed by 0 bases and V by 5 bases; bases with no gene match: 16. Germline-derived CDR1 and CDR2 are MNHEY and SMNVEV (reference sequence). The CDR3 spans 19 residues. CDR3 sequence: CASSLRPPGQPLAKNIQYF. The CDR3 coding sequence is TGTGCCAGCAGTCTACGCCCCCCGGGACAGCCACTAGCCAAAAACATTCAGTACTTC.

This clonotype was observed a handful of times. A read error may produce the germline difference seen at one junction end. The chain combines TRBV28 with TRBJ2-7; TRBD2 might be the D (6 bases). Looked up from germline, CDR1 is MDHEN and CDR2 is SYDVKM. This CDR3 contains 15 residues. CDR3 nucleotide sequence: TGTGCCAGCAGTTCCCCCGGGACGGGGGACCTCGAGCAGCACTTC. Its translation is CASSSPGTGDLEQHF.

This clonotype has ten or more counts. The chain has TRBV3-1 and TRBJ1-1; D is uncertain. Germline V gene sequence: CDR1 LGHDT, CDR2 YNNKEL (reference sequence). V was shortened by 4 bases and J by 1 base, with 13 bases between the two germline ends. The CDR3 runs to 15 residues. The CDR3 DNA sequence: TGTGCCAGCAGCCTACCTATCGCAGGGAACACTGAAGCTTTCTTT. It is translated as CASSLPIAGNTEAFF.

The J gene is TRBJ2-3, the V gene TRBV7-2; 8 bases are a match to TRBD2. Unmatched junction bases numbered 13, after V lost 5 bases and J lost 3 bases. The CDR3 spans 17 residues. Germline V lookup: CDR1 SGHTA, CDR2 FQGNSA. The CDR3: CASSQDQARGGTDTQYF. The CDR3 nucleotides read TGTGCCAGCAGCCAAGATCAGGCCCGGGGGGGAACAGATACGCAGTATTTT.

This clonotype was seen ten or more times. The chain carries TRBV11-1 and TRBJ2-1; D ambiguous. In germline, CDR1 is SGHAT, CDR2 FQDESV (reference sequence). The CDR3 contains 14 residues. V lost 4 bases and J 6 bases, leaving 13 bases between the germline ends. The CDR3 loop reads CASSSVSVGNEQFF. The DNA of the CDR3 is TGTGCCAGCAGCTCAGTATCGGTAGGCAATGAGCAGTTCTTC.

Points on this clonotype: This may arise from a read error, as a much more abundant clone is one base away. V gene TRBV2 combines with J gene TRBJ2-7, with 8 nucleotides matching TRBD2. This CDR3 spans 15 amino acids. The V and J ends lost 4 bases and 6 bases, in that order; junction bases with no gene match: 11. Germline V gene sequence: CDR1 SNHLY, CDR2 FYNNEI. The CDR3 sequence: CASSVSRAGGCEQYF. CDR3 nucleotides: TGTGCCAGCAGTGTGAGTCGGGCGGGAGGCTGCGAGCAGTACTTC.

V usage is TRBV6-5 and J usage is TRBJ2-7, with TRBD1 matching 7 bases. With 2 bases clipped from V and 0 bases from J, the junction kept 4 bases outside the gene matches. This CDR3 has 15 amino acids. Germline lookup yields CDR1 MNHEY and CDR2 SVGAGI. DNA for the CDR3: TGTGCCAGCAGTTACCCGGGACAGAGCTCCTACGAGCAGTACTTC. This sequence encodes CASSYPGQSSYEQYF.

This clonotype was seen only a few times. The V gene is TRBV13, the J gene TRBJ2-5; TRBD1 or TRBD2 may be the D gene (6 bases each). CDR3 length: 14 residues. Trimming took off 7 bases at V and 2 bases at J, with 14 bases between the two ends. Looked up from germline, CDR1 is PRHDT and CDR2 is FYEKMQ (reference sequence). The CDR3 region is CASTLGGGQETQYF. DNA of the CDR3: TGTGCCAGCACCCTAGGAGGGGGGCAAGAGACCCAGTACTTC.

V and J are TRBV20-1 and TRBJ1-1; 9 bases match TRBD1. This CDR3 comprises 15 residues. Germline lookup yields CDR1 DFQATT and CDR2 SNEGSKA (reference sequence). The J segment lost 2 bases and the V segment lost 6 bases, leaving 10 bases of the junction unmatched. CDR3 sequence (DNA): TGCAGTGCCCAAAAGGTGGACAGGGGTAACACTGAAGCTTTCTTT. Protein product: CSAQKVDRGNTEAFF.

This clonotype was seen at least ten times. CDR3 DNA sequence: TGTGCCAGCAGCTTAGCGCCGGGACTAGGTAGCGATGAGCAGTTCTTC. Its protein is CASSLAPGLGSDEQFF. The gene calls are TRBV7-9 and TRBJ2-1; 8 nucleotides match TRBD2. Germline V gives CDR1 SEHNR, CDR2 FQNEAQ (reference sequence). CDR3 length: 16 amino acids. V was pared by 0 bases and J by 8 bases, with 9 bases of the junction left unmatched.

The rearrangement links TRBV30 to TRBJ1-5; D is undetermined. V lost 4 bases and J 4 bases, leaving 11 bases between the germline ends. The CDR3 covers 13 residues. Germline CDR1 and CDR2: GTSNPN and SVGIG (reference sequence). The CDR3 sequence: CAWTEGENQPQHF. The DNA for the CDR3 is TGTGCCTGGACGGAGGGTGAGAATCAGCCCCAGCATTTT. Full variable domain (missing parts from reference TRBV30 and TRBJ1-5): SQTIHQWPATLVQPVGSPLSLECTVEGTSNPNLYWYRQAAGRGLQLLFYSVGIGQISSEVPQNLSASRPQDRQFILSSKKLLLSDSGFYLCAWTEGENQPQHFGDGTRLSIL.

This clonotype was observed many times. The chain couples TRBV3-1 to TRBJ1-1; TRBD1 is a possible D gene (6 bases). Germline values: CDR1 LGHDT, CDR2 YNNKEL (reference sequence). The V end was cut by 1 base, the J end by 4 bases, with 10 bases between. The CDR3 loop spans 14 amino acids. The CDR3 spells CASSQAGEVTEAFF. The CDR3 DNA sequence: TGTGCCAGCAGCCAAGCAGGGGAGGTCACTGAAGCTTTCTTT.

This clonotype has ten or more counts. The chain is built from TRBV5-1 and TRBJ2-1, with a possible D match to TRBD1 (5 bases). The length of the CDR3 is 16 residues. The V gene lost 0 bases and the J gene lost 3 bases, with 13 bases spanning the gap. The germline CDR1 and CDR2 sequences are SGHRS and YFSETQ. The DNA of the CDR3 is TGCGCCAGCAGCTTGGGGGGCAGCACACGCTACAATGAGCAGTTCTTC. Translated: CASSLGGSTRYNEQFF. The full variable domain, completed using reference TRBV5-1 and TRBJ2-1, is KAGVTQTPRYLIKTRGQQVTLSCSPISGHRSVSWYQQTPGQGLQFLFEYFSETQRNKGNFPGRFSGRQFSNSRSEMNVSTLELGDSALYLCASSLGGSTRYNEQFFGPGTRLTVL.

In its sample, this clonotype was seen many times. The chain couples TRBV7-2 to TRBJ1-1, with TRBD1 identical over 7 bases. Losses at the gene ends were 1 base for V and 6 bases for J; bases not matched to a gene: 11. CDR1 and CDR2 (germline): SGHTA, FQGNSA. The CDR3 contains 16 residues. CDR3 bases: TGTGCCAGCAGCTTAGAAACAGGGGTTCGCAACGCTGAAGCTTTCTTT. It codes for CASSLETGVRNAEAFF.

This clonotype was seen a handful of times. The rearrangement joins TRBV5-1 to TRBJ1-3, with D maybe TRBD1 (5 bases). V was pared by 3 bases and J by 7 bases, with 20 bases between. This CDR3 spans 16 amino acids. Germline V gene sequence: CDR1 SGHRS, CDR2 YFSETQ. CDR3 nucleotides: TGCGCCAGCAGCTCGGGACGGGAGTATCTGGATAACACCATATATTTT. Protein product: CASSSGREYLDNTIYF.

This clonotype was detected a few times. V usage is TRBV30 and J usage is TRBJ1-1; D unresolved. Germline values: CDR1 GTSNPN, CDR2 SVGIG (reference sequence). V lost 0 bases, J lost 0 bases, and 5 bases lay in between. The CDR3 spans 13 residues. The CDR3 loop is CAWSVIMNTEAFF. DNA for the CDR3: TGTGCCTGGAGTGTGATAATGAACACTGAAGCTTTCTTT.

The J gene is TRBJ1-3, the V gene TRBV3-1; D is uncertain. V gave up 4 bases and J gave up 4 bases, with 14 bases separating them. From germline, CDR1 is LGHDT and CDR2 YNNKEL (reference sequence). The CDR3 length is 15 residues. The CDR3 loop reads CASSPTAGLGNTIYF. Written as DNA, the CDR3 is TGTGCCAGCAGCCCCACGGCGGGCTTGGGAAACACCATATATTTT.

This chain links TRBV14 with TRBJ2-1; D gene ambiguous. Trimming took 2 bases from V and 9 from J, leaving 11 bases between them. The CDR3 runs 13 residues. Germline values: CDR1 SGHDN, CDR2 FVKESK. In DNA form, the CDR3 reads TGTGCCAGCAGCCAACTGTCTAGGAGTGAGCAGTTCTTC. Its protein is CASSQLSRSEQFF.

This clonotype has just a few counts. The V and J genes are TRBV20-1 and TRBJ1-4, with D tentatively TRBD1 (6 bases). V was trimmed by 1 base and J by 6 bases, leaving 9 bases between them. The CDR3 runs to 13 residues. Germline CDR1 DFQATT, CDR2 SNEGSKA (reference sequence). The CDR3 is CSARGGGYEKLFF. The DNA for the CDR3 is TGCAGTGCTAGAGGAGGGGGGTATGAAAAACTGTTTTTT.

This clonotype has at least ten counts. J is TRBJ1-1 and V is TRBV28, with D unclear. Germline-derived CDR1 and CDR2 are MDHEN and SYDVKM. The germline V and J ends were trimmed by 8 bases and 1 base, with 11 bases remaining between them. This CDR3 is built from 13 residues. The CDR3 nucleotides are TGTGCCAGCGTCGGTTACGGGAACACTGAAGCTTTCTTT. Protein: CASVGYGNTEAFF.